This T cell receptor beta chain comes out of a study of T cell repertoires in cytomegalovirus infection. Across the whole study: CMV infection and matching HLA type were both indicated by public TCR beta signatures. Findings of the study overall: Cumulative public TCR beta family frequency identified carriers of CMV plus the relevant HLA. HLA-C-restricted CMV clonotypes gave the most frequent clonotype in two of eight donors.

This clonotype showed up just a few times. Antigen specificity is unknown. CDR3 size: 16 residues. Looked up from germline, CDR1 is MNHEY and CDR2 is SVGAGI. V was pared by 0 bases and J by 1 base, with 4 bases of the junction left unmatched. TCRdb recomputed calls from the reads with MiXCR, one row per CDR3 protein. The data contain roughly 230,000 distinct CDR3 sequences, 15% to 20% of them singletons. Sample: CD8+ T cells from PBMCs. The J gene is TRBJ2-5, the V gene TRBV6-5, with 8 bases matching TRBD1. The receptor's source is a human donor in good health (CMV status not recorded). Some clones in this sample may be carry-over from other donors' samples. CDR3 sequence reads: CASSYSSGQGQETQYF. Written as DNA, the CDR3 is TGTGCCAGCAGTTACTCCTCTGGACAGGGCCAAGAGACCCAGTACTTC.